This is a list of T cell receptor beta chains from one sample in a study of cytomegalovirus exposure and HLA in healthy donors. Some clones are missing from TCRdb's copy, which holds only in-frame ones; the method was immunoSEQ multiplex PCR. The sample consists of approximately 160,000 clones, around 75% of them appearing once. Sequencing used PBMCs. These receptors were collected from a male donor in good health and CMV-seronegative. Both conserved end residues are part of each CDR3. Each record gives: V gene, D gene, clone size, J gene, CDR3 protein, CDR3 DNA. The D gene is left open where the match is weak. Only some rows state a clone size, as once, few, many or a class for expanded clones.

V gene: TRBV6-5; D gene: TRBD2; clone size: .; J gene: TRBJ2-1; CDR3 protein: CASSYSFAGGSEQFF; CDR3 DNA: TGTGCCAGCAGTTACTCTTTTGCGGGAGGTTCCGAGCAGTTCTTC
V gene: TRBV30; D gene: .; clone size: few; J gene: TRBJ2-7; CDR3 protein: CAWSSAPSGEQYF; CDR3 DNA: TGTGCCTGGAGTTCGGCGCCTTCGGGTGAGCAGTACTTC
V gene: TRBV5-4; D gene: .; clone size: .; J gene: TRBJ2-1; CDR3 protein: CASSSGGGEQFF; CDR3 DNA: TGTGCCAGCAGCTCGGGTGGAGGTGAGCAGTTCTTC
V gene: TRBV4-2; D gene: TRBD1; clone size: .; J gene: TRBJ2-7; CDR3 protein: CASSPDRGQAYEQYF; CDR3 DNA: TGTGCCAGCAGCCCCGATCGGGGACAGGCCTACGAGCAGTACTTC
V gene: TRBV6-1; D gene: .; clone size: .; J gene: TRBJ1-1; CDR3 protein: CASRTDRGTEAFF; CDR3 DNA: TGTGCCAGCAGAACGGACAGAGGGACTGAAGCTTTCTTT
V gene: TRBV7-8; D gene: TRBD2; clone size: .; J gene: TRBJ2-4; CDR3 protein: CASSLVVGRGGGGNIQYF; CDR3 DNA: TGTGCCAGCAGCTTAGTGGTTGGGCGGGGGGGAGGGGGAAACATTCAGTACTTC
V gene: TRBV7-3; D gene: .; clone size: .; J gene: TRBJ2-3; CDR3 protein: CASSPQSTDTQYF; CDR3 DNA: TGTGCCAGCAGCCCCCAAAGCACAGATACGCAGTATTTT
V gene: TRBV6-4; D gene: TRBD1; clone size: .; J gene: TRBJ1-6; CDR3 protein: CASSDAGTGNSPLHF; CDR3 DNA: TGTGCCAGCAGTGACGCGGGGACAGGGAATTCACCCCTCCACTTT
V gene: TRBV2; D gene: .; clone size: .; J gene: TRBJ2-2; CDR3 protein: CASSIEGVRTGELFF; CDR3 DNA: TGTGCCAGCAGTATTGAGGGAGTGAGGACCGGGGAGCTGTTTTTT
V gene: TRBV4-2; D gene: TRBD2; clone size: .; J gene: TRBJ2-5; CDR3 protein: CASSREAGEETQYF; CDR3 DNA: TGTGCCAGCAGCCGAGAAGCGGGGGAAGAGACCCAGTACTTC
V gene: TRBV2; D gene: TRBD1; clone size: few; J gene: TRBJ1-2; CDR3 protein: CASGTRDRVNYGYTF; CDR3 DNA: TGTGCCAGCGGGACTAGGGACAGGGTGAACTATGGCTACACCTTC
V gene: TRBV29-1; D gene: .; clone size: .; J gene: TRBJ2-3; CDR3 protein: CSVDGAYATDTQYF; CDR3 DNA: TGCAGCGTTGATGGGGCCTATGCCACAGATACGCAGTATTTT
V gene: TRBV12-5; D gene: TRBD1; clone size: .; J gene: TRBJ1-5; CDR3 protein: CASGLTGGQPQHF; CDR3 DNA: TGTGCTAGTGGTTTAACAGGGGGTCAGCCCCAGCATTTT
V gene: TRBV5-4; D gene: TRBD1; clone size: .; J gene: TRBJ1-4; CDR3 protein: CASSLKVFGTGSEKLFF; CDR3 DNA: TGTGCCAGCAGCTTGAAGGTTTTTGGGACAGGGAGTGAAAAACTGTTTTTT
V gene: TRBV18; D gene: TRBD2; clone size: .; J gene: TRBJ2-1; CDR3 protein: CASSPYSGRAGYNEQFF; CDR3 DNA: TGTGCCAGCTCACCATATAGCGGGAGGGCCGGGTACAATGAGCAGTTCTTC
V gene: TRBV10-3; D gene: TRBD2; clone size: .; J gene: TRBJ2-7; CDR3 protein: CAMRPGLAGGSSYEQYF; CDR3 DNA: TGTGCCATGAGACCGGGACTAGCGGGAGGGTCCTCCTACGAGCAGTACTTC
V gene: TRBV7-9; D gene: TRBD2; clone size: .; J gene: TRBJ2-2; CDR3 protein: CASSPSGRATGELFF; CDR3 DNA: TGTGCCAGCAGTCCTAGCGGGAGGGCCACCGGGGAGCTGTTTTTT
V gene: TRBV7-9; D gene: .; clone size: medium-sized; J gene: TRBJ1-1; CDR3 protein: CASSFSTQVNTEAFF; CDR3 DNA: TGTGCCAGCAGCTTTTCGACCCAGGTGAACACTGAAGCTTTCTTT
V gene: TRBV9; D gene: TRBD2; clone size: .; J gene: TRBJ2-7; CDR3 protein: CASSFAGTSGRGEQYF; CDR3 DNA: TGTGCCAGCAGCTTTGCCGGGACTAGCGGGAGAGGAGAGCAGTACTTC
V gene: TRBV11-3; D gene: TRBD2; clone size: .; J gene: TRBJ2-1; CDR3 protein: CASSPGTSGTQYNEQFF; CDR3 DNA: TGTGCCAGCAGCCCTGGGACTAGCGGTACCCAATACAATGAGCAGTTCTTC
V gene: TRBV27; D gene: .; clone size: .; J gene: TRBJ1-2; CDR3 protein: CASSLSGRDYGYTF; CDR3 DNA: TGTGCCAGCAGTTTATCGGGCAGGGACTATGGCTACACCTTC
V gene: TRBV28; D gene: .; clone size: .; J gene: TRBJ2-5; CDR3 protein: CASYQGPLGETQYF; CDR3 DNA: TGTGCCAGCTATCAGGGGCCTCTTGGGGAGACCCAGTACTTC
V gene: TRBV4-2; D gene: .; clone size: .; J gene: TRBJ2-7; CDR3 protein: CASSQIAVSGDYEQYF; CDR3 DNA: TGTGCCAGCAGCCAAATTGCCGTGAGCGGAGATTACGAGCAGTACTTC
V gene: TRBV7-8; D gene: .; clone size: .; J gene: TRBJ1-4; CDR3 protein: CASSLARYNEKLFF; CDR3 DNA: TGTGCCAGCAGCTTAGCACGGTATAATGAAAAACTGTTTTTT
V gene: TRBV27; D gene: .; clone size: .; J gene: TRBJ2-1; CDR3 protein: CASSRLLAQSSYNEQFF; CDR3 DNA: TGTGCCAGCAGCCGCCTGCTAGCGCAGAGCTCCTACAATGAGCAGTTCTTC
V gene: TRBV5-1; D gene: TRBD2; clone size: .; J gene: TRBJ2-1; CDR3 protein: CASSGGLAGGRTINNEQFF; CDR3 DNA: TGCGCCAGCAGCGGGGGACTAGCGGGGGGCCGGACTATAAACAATGAGCAGTTCTTC
V gene: TRBV5-5; D gene: .; clone size: .; J gene: TRBJ1-2; CDR3 protein: CASSLWGDGYTF; CDR3 DNA: TGTGCCAGCAGCTTATGGGGAGATGGCTACACCTTC
V gene: TRBV28; D gene: .; clone size: .; J gene: TRBJ2-7; CDR3 protein: CASSSTMGDRGGTSLYEQYF; CDR3 DNA: TGTGCCAGCAGTTCAACTATGGGGGACAGGGGAGGGACTAGCCTCTACGAGCAGTACTTC
V gene: TRBV11-2; D gene: .; clone size: .; J gene: TRBJ2-1; CDR3 protein: CASSFRGNEQFF; CDR3 DNA: TGTGCCAGCAGCTTCAGGGGTAATGAGCAGTTCTTC
V gene: TRBV5-4; D gene: .; clone size: few; J gene: TRBJ1-2; CDR3 protein: CASNQGSAGYTF; CDR3 DNA: TGTGCCAGCAATCAGGGGAGTGCGGGCTACACCTTC
V gene: TRBV11-3; D gene: .; clone size: few; J gene: TRBJ1-5; CDR3 protein: CASPSSGPHLFPTGNQPQHF; CDR3 DNA: TGTGCCAGCCCCTCTTCCGGTCCTCACCTCTTCCCCACGGGGAATCAGCCCCAGCATTTT
V gene: TRBV28; D gene: TRBD2; clone size: .; J gene: TRBJ2-3; CDR3 protein: CASSSGGRVADTQYF; CDR3 DNA: TGTGCCAGCAGTTCAGGCGGGAGGGTCGCAGATACGCAGTATTTT
V gene: TRBV7-9; D gene: TRBD1; clone size: .; J gene: TRBJ1-1; CDR3 protein: CASSLGETGMNTEAFF; CDR3 DNA: TGTGCCAGCAGCTTAGGGGAGACAGGGATGAACACTGAAGCTTTCTTT
V gene: TRBV7-9; D gene: .; clone size: few; J gene: TRBJ2-5; CDR3 protein: CASSLSLQETQYF; CDR3 DNA: TGTGCCAGCAGCTTGAGTCTGCAAGAGACCCAGTACTTC
V gene: TRBV2; D gene: TRBD1; clone size: .; J gene: TRBJ1-5; CDR3 protein: CASIQDRGNQPQHF; CDR3 DNA: TGTGCCAGCATTCAGGACAGGGGGAATCAGCCCCAGCATTTT
V gene: TRBV7-6; D gene: TRBD2; clone size: .; J gene: TRBJ2-7; CDR3 protein: CASSSPRTSYEQYF; CDR3 DNA: TGTGCCAGCAGCTCTCCCCGGACTAGCTACGAGCAGTACTTC
V gene: TRBV5-8; D gene: .; clone size: .; J gene: TRBJ1-4; CDR3 protein: CASSLVPGEKLFF; CDR3 DNA: TGTGCCAGCAGCTTGGTGCCGGGTGAAAAACTGTTTTTT
V gene: TRBV28; D gene: .; clone size: .; J gene: TRBJ1-2; CDR3 protein: CASGGTGGAHGYTF; CDR3 DNA: TGTGCCAGCGGGGGGACCGGTGGGGCTCATGGCTACACCTTC
V gene: TRBV27; D gene: TRBD2; clone size: .; J gene: TRBJ2-2; CDR3 protein: CASKGSGRSNTGELFF; CDR3 DNA: TGTGCCAGCAAGGGTAGCGGGAGGTCGAACACCGGGGAGCTGTTTTTT
V gene: TRBV9; D gene: .; clone size: .; J gene: TRBJ1-4; CDR3 protein: CASSPGGADEKLFF; CDR3 DNA: TGTGCCAGCAGCCCCGGGGGGGCGGATGAAAAACTGTTTTTT
V gene: TRBV27; D gene: .; clone size: few; J gene: TRBJ2-1; CDR3 protein: CASSTDWGNEQFF; CDR3 DNA: TGTGCCAGCAGTACGGACTGGGGAAATGAGCAGTTCTTC
V gene: TRBV5-4; D gene: TRBD2; clone size: once; J gene: TRBJ2-1; CDR3 protein: CASSRTSGRNEQFF; CDR3 DNA: TGTGCCAGCAGCAGGACTAGCGGGAGAAATGAGCAGTTCTTC
V gene: TRBV5-4; D gene: .; clone size: once; J gene: TRBJ2-6; CDR3 protein: CASSVPGSLGANVLTF; CDR3 DNA: TGTGCCAGCAGCGTACCCGGGTCCCTCGGGGCCAACGTCCTGACTTTC
V gene: TRBV6-6; D gene: .; clone size: .; J gene: TRBJ2-7; CDR3 protein: CARRRGEQYF; CDR3 DNA: TGTGCCAGACGCAGGGGCGAGCAGTACTTC
V gene: TRBV6-6; D gene: .; clone size: .; J gene: TRBJ1-6; CDR3 protein: CASRRQADSPLHF; CDR3 DNA: TGTGCCAGCAGGAGACAGGCCGATTCACCCCTCCACTTT
V gene: TRBV5-1; D gene: TRBD1; clone size: .; J gene: TRBJ1-2; CDR3 protein: CASSLAGTGVANYGYTF; CDR3 DNA: TGCGCCAGCAGCTTGGCCGGGACAGGAGTAGCTAACTATGGCTACACCTTC
V gene: TRBV28; D gene: .; clone size: .; J gene: TRBJ2-2; CDR3 protein: CASSSPGSTGELFF; CDR3 DNA: TGTGCCAGCAGTTCGCCGGGGTCCACCGGGGAGCTGTTTTTT
V gene: TRBV10-3; D gene: TRBD1; clone size: .; J gene: TRBJ1-1; CDR3 protein: CAISESDRPTTEAFF; CDR3 DNA: TGTGCCATCAGTGAGTCGGACAGGCCTACAACTGAAGCTTTCTTT
V gene: TRBV5-1; D gene: TRBD2; clone size: .; J gene: TRBJ2-3; CDR3 protein: CASSFYTRLAGDTGADTQYF; CDR3 DNA: TGCGCCAGCAGCTTTTATACGAGACTAGCGGGGGATACAGGAGCGGATACGCAGTATTTT
V gene: TRBV5-8; D gene: .; clone size: .; J gene: TRBJ1-1; CDR3 protein: CASSLSSMNTEAFF; CDR3 DNA: TGTGCCAGCAGCTTATCGAGCATGAACACTGAAGCTTTCTTT
V gene: TRBV5-1; D gene: .; clone size: .; J gene: TRBJ2-3; CDR3 protein: CASSSPRGSGDTQYF; CDR3 DNA: TGCGCCAGCAGCTCCCCCCGGGGAAGTGGAGATACGCAGTATTTT
V gene: TRBV6-6; D gene: TRBD2; clone size: .; J gene: TRBJ2-7; CDR3 protein: CASSYSSGSPSYEQYF; CDR3 DNA: TGTGCCAGCAGTTACTCAAGCGGGAGTCCCTCCTACGAGCAGTACTTC